The 5 T cell receptor beta chains presented below share a single source sample, sequenced in a study of early T cells in non-severe SARS-CoV-2 infection. In TCRdb, the 5' RACE reads were re-called with MiXCR into one record per CDR3 protein. The table lists about 55,000 distinct CDR3 sequences, around 14% of them singletons, with 9.3% in the top ten. The sequences come from whole blood, collected at baseline. Receptor source: an adult who was a healthcare worker with PCR-confirmed SARS-CoV-2 infection or an uninfected control (not recorded which).

CDR3 region: CASSFPGQEGYEQYF. DNA for the CDR3: TGTGCCAGCAGCTTTCCGGGACAGGAAGGATACGAGCAGTACTTC. The chain couples TRBV11-3 to TRBJ2-7; 8 bases agree with TRBD1. J lost 4 bases, V lost 3 bases, and 8 bases had no gene match. The CDR3 covers 15 residues. CDR1 is SGHNT and CDR2 is YENEEA in the germline V gene.

This clonotype has ten or more counts. The chain is built from TRBV3-1 and TRBJ1-4; the D is unclear. Germline V gene lookup returns CDR1 LGHDT and CDR2 YNNKEL (reference sequence). The length of the CDR3 is 13 residues. V lost 4 bases to trimming and J lost 6 bases, with 9 bases between them. The CDR3 is CASSLIYDEKLFF. The CDR3 nucleotides are TGTGCCAGCAGCCTCATCTATGATGAAAAACTGTTTTTT.

This clonotype occurred a few times. The junction departs from germline at one end; a sequencing error may be responsible. J is TRBJ2-3 and V is TRBV2; D ambiguous. The length of the CDR3 is 8 residues. Germline V lookup: CDR1 SNHLY, CDR2 FYNNEI. The CDR3 region is CASIKGGF. The CDR3, as DNA: TGTGCCAGCATTAAAGGTGGTTTT.

The chain has TRBV12-3 or TRBV12-4 and TRBJ2-3, with 12 bases fitting TRBD2. The CDR3 length is 17 residues. Unmatched junction bases numbered 7, after V lost 6 bases and J lost 0 bases. Here the CDR3 reads CASRPTSGGISTDTQYF. The CDR3 DNA is TGTGCCAGCAGGCCCACTAGCGGGGGGATTAGCACAGATACGCAGTATTTT.

The chain has TRBV19 and TRBJ1-4; TRBD1 aligns across 9 bases. This CDR3 is 14 amino acids long. The junction had 5 bases not matched to a gene; V was cut back by 4 bases and J by 8 bases. Germline V lookup: CDR1 LNHDA, CDR2 SQIVND (reference sequence). CDR3: CASSNRGHREKLFF. Here the CDR3 DNA reads TGTGCCAGTAGTAACAGGGGGCATAGAGAAAAACTGTTTTTT.